This T cell receptor (beta chain) comes out of a study of blood T cells in healthy people across ages. With a J-beta primer mix and a sample-barcoded 5' primer, a second PCR ran roughly 7 to 11 cycles. TCRdb analysed the 5' RACE reads with MiXCR anew, one entry per CDR3 protein. In the table there are about a million distinct CDR3 sequences, roughly 43% of which are singletons. No fewer than 5.5 micrograms of total RNA were isolated from every sample. The receptor comes from a man aged 25 to 45 in good health. The material sequenced was blood.

CDR3 residues: CASRKTSGGANEQFF. The CDR3 nucleotides are TGTGCCAGCAGAAAGACTAGCGGGGGGGCCAATGAGCAGTTCTTC. V gene TRBV6-2 or TRBV6-3 combines with J gene TRBJ2-1; 14 nucleotides match TRBD2. Per the germline V gene, CDR1 is MNHEY and CDR2 is SVGEGT. The CDR3 totals 15 residues. With V trimmed by 6 bases and J by 6 bases, 4 bases remained unmatched.